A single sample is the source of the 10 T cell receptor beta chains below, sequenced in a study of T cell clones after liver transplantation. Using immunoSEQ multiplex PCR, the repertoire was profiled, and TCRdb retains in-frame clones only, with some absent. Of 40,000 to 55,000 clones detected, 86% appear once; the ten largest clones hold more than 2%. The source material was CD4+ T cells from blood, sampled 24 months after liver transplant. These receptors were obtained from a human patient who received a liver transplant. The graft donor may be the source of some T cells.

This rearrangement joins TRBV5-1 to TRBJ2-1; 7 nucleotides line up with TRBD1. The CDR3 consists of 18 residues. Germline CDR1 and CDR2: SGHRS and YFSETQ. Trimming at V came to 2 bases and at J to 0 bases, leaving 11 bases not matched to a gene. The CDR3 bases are TGCGCCAGCAGCTTCAAATCGACAGGGCCCAGCTCCTACAATGAGCAGTTCTTC. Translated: CASSFKSTGPSSYNEQFF.

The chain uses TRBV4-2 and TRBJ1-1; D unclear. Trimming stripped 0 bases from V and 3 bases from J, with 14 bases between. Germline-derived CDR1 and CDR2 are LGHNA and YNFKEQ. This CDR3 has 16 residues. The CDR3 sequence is CASSQDRPTLDTEAFF. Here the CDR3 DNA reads TGTGCCAGCAGCCAAGATAGGCCCACCCTGGACACTGAAGCTTTCTTT.

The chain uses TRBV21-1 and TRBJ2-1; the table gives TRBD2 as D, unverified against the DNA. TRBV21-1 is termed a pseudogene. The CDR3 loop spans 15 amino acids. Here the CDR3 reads CASSERLAVDNEQFF. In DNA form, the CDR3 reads TGTGCCAGCAGCGAGCGACTAGCGGTTGACAATGAGCAGTTCTTC.

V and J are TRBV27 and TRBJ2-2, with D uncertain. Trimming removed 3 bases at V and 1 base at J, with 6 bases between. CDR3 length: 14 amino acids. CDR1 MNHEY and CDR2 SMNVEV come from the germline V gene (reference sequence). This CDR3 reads CASSFWGNTGELFF. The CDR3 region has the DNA TGTGCCAGCAGTTTCTGGGGGAACACCGGGGAGCTGTTTTTT.

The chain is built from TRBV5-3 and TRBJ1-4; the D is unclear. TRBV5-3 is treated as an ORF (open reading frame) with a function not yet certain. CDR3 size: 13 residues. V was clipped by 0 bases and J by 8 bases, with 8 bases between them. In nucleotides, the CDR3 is TGTGCCAGAAGCTTGGTGTCCGGGGAAAAACTGTTTTTT. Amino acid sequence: CARSLVSGEKLFF.

In DNA form, the CDR3 reads TGTGCCAGCAGCCCAACGACCGGGACAGGGTCCGGGACCCAGTACTTC. Its protein is CASSPTTGTGSGTQYF. The V call is TRBV7-8, the J call TRBJ2-5, with TRBD1 identical over 9 bases. Germline-derived CDR1 and CDR2 are SGHVS and FQNEAQ. The CDR3 covers 16 residues. Unmatched junction bases numbered 14, after V lost 5 bases and J lost 7 bases.

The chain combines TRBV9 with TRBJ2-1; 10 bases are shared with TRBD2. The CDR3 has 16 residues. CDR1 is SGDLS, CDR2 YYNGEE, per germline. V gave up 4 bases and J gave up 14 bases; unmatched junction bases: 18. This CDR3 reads CASSPGGLAGDPREFF. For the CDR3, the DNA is TGTGCCAGCAGCCCCGGCGGGCTAGCGGGGGACCCACGTGAGTTCTTC.

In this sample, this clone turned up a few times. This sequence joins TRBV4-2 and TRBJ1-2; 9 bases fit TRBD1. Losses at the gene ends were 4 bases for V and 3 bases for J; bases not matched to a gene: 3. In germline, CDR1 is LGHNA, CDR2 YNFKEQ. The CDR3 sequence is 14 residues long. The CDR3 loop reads CASSLDRGYYGYTF. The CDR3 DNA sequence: TGTGCCAGCAGCCTGGACAGGGGATACTATGGCTACACCTTC.

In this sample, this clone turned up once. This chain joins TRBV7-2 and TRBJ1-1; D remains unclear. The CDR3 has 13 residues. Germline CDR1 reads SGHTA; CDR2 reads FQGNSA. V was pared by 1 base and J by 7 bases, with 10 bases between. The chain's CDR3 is CASSLDMIDEAFF. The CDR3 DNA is TGTGCCAGCAGCTTAGATATGATAGATGAAGCTTTCTTT.

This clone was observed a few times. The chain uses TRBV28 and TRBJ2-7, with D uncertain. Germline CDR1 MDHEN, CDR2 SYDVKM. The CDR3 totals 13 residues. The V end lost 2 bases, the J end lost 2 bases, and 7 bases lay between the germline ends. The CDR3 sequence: CASSLGSPYEQYF. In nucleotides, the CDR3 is TGTGCCAGCAGTTTAGGATCCCCCTACGAGCAGTACTTC.